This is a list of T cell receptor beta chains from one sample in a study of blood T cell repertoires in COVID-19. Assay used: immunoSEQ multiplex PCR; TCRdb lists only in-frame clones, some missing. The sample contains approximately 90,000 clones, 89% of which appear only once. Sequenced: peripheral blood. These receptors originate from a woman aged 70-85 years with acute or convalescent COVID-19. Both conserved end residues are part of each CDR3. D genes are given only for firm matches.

CDR3aa: CASSQAGVERKGTQYF; CDR3nt: TGTGCCAGCAGCCAGGCAGGGGTTGAGCGGAAAGGGACCCAGTACTTC; d_gene: .; v_gene: TRBV4-2; j_gene: TRBJ2-5
CDR3aa: CASSRGRQPQHF; CDR3nt: TGTGCCAGCAGCAGGGGCCGTCAGCCCCAGCATTTT; d_gene: .; v_gene: TRBV6-5; j_gene: TRBJ1-5
CDR3aa: CASSLMQGSYEQYF; CDR3nt: TGTGCCAGCAGCTTAATGCAGGGATCCTACGAGCAGTACTTC; d_gene: .; v_gene: TRBV11-1; j_gene: TRBJ2-7
CDR3aa: CASQSGVRPTQYF; CDR3nt: TGTGCCAGCCAGAGCGGGGTCCGGCCGACCCAGTACTTC; d_gene: TRBD2; v_gene: TRBV2; j_gene: TRBJ2-5
CDR3aa: CASSNRGGSGNTIYF; CDR3nt: TGTGCCAGCAGTAACCGAGGTGGATCTGGAAACACCATATATTTT; d_gene: .; v_gene: TRBV28; j_gene: TRBJ1-3
CDR3aa: CASSLGGVLEEKLFF; CDR3nt: TGCGCCAGCAGCTTGGGCGGGGTCTTAGAAGAAAAACTGTTTTTT; d_gene: .; v_gene: TRBV5-1; j_gene: TRBJ1-4
CDR3aa: CATSDLSGSGELFF; CDR3nt: TGTGCCACCAGTGATTTATCAGGGTCCGGGGAGCTGTTTTTT; d_gene: .; v_gene: TRBV24-1; j_gene: TRBJ2-2
CDR3aa: CASSLGASTNEKLFF; CDR3nt: TGCGCCAGCAGCTTGGGGGCCTCAACTAATGAAAAACTGTTTTTT; d_gene: .; v_gene: TRBV5-1; j_gene: TRBJ1-4
CDR3aa: CASRPGANSPLHF; CDR3nt: TGTGCCAGCAGGCCAGGGGCCAATTCACCCCTCCACTTT; d_gene: .; v_gene: TRBV6-6; j_gene: TRBJ1-6
CDR3aa: CASSPYGGSEQFF; CDR3nt: TGTGCCAGCTCACCTTACGGGGGGAGTGAGCAGTTCTTC; d_gene: TRBD2; v_gene: TRBV18; j_gene: TRBJ2-1
CDR3aa: CASSLWTGSSSPLHF; CDR3nt: TGCGCCAGCAGCTTGTGGACAGGGAGTAGTTCACCCCTCCACTTT; d_gene: TRBD1; v_gene: TRBV5-1; j_gene: TRBJ1-6
CDR3aa: CASSRQARNTEAFF; CDR3nt: TGTGCCAGCAGCCGACAGGCTCGGAACACTGAAGCTTTCTTT; d_gene: .; v_gene: TRBV6-5; j_gene: TRBJ1-1
CDR3aa: CASSLPWDRYNEQFF; CDR3nt: TGTGCCAGCAGCTTACCATGGGACAGGTACAATGAGCAGTTCTTC; d_gene: TRBD1; v_gene: TRBV7-9; j_gene: TRBJ2-1
CDR3aa: CASSPGTESNQPQHF; CDR3nt: TGTGCCAGCTCACCCGGGACAGAAAGCAATCAGCCCCAGCATTTT; d_gene: TRBD1; v_gene: TRBV18; j_gene: TRBJ1-5
CDR3aa: CATSRKGVSQPQHF; CDR3nt: TGTGCCACCAGCAGGAAGGGGGTCAGTCAGCCCCAGCATTTT; d_gene: .; v_gene: TRBV15; j_gene: TRBJ1-5